This T cell receptor (beta chain) was captured in a study of OX40 agonist ivuxolimab in advanced cancers. This CDR3 is built from 14 residues. V lost 1 base and J lost 1; bases outside the gene matches: 2. Germline CDR1 reads GTSNPN; CDR2 reads SVGIG (reference sequence). Using immunoSEQ multiplex PCR, the repertoire was profiled, and TCRdb retains in-frame clones only, with some absent. Of 20,000 to 25,000 clones listed, 86% are singletons. This sequence joins TRBV30 and TRBJ2-5; 8 bases are a match to TRBD2. This TCR came from an adult with an advanced solid tumor such as melanoma, head and neck, liver or kidney cancer. The input for sequencing was CD4+ or CD8+ T cells sorted from blood, taken in a trial of the OX40 agonist ivuxolimab. This CDR3 is CAWSATSGQETQYF. CDR3 coding DNA: TGTGCCTGGAGTGCCACTAGCGGCCAAGAGACCCAGTACTTC.